The subject of this entry is one TCR beta chain. Its cognate antigen is unknown. This sample is drawn from a study of blood T cells in healthy people across ages. Study results and caveats: Older age coincided with a roughly linear decline in TCR beta diversity per million T cells.

Through a sample-barcoded 5' primer and a J-beta primer mix, a second PCR was run for roughly 6 to 11 cycles. TCRdb redid the calling of the 5' RACE reads with MiXCR, one entry per CDR3 protein. The repertoire holds 1.5 million to 2 million distinct CDR3 sequences, with around 50% as singletons. Total RNA was extracted at no less than 6 micrograms per sample. The sequence derives from a woman aged 40 to 50 in good health. Sequencing was performed on blood.

The CDR3 nucleotides read TGTGCCAGCAGCGTGAGGGGGGTCGGGACCCAGTACTTC. Protein sequence: CASSVRGVGTQYF. This rearrangement joins TRBV6-1 to TRBJ2-5; either TRBD1 or TRBD2 may fit D (6 bases each). Per the germline V gene, CDR1 is MNHNS and CDR2 is SASEGT. V lost 6 bases and J 7 bases, leaving 15 bases between the germline ends. The CDR3 is made up of 13 amino acids.